This TCR beta chain was retrieved from a study of blood T cells in healthy people across ages. Findings and caveats of the study: Getting older went along with TCR beta diversity per million T cells dropping roughly linearly. Considered underestimates were the diversity estimates obtained from one million T cells.

A second roughly 7 to 11 cycle PCR used barcoded and J-beta primers. A single record per CDR3 protein comes from TCRdb applying MiXCR to the 5' RACE reads. The data show about 780,000 distinct CDR3 sequences, about 42% seen once. The extraction recovered at least 5.5 micrograms of total RNA per sample. CDR3 length: 14 residues. Per germline, CDR1 LNHNV and CDR2 YYDKDF (reference sequence). Notes on this clonotype: Its antigen remains unknown.

The source material was blood. The chain combines TRBV15 with TRBJ2-5; TRBD1 agrees at 10 bases. The end of the DNA is better explained by TRBJ2-7, so the J call may be wrong. The receptor comes from an older man in good health. This CDR3 is CATSTGTGAHEQYF. CDR3 coding DNA: TGTGCCACCAGCACCGGGACAGGGGCCCACGAGCAGTACTTC.